The clone carrying this T cell receptor delta chain was counted between two and nine times. The antigen remains unidentified. This probably arose from a read error, given a far larger clone one base away. This sample includes further DNA sequences coding for the same CDR3. Vgamma9/Vdelta2+ and Vdelta2-negative gammadelta T cells were flow-sorted from PBMC for bulk sequencing. This entry is derived from a study of γδ T cells in repeated Plasmodium falciparum infection. As for the study in general: Malaria-naive adults were infected with P. falciparum NF54 four times over approximately 600 days. Each infection was followed by sampling at 21 days, plus baseline and some pre-infection draws. Findings and limits, study-wide: Vdelta2-negative gammadelta repertoires appeared less diverse and less shared in Malian than Australian children.

TCRdb reprocessed the multiplex PCR reads using CATT. The table has around 50,000 delta-chain clones, around 1.7% seen once. V lost 4 bases and J lost 2; bases outside the gene matches: 23. Germline CDR1 is TSWWSYY and CDR2 is QGS. The CDR3 sequence is 21 residues long. Sequences were obtained from gamma-delta T cells from blood. The rearrangement uses TRDV1 and TRDJ1; 9 bases are shared with TRDD3. TCRdb offers no J gene call, so here the DNA was matched to germline to obtain one. This receptor was identified in a pool of human donors (malaria-infected and uninfected, not separated). The CDR3 DNA sequence: TGTGCTCTTGGGGCCCATTCCTACGTTGGCGGGGGATACTCAGAAACCGATAAACTCATCTTT. It yields the protein CALGAHSYVGGGYSETDKLIF.